These 25 T cell receptor beta chains share one sample of origin, sequenced in a study of read filtering for tumor transcriptome and immune sequencing. This library used around 400 ng RNA and molecular barcoded adaptors spanning alpha/delta and beta/gamma chains. In TCRdb, the reads were re-called with MiXCR into one record per CDR3 protein. The profile covers about 90,000 distinct CDR3 sequences, with 9% to 15% appearing a single time and 14% to 15% taken by the ten largest. Specimen: a population of CD138-negative cells sorted from bone marrow. The receptors were gathered from a donor at least 40 years old with multiple myeloma.

This clonotype occurred many times. The chain combines TRBV11-2 with TRBJ2-1; D not certain. The CDR3 consists of 15 residues. Germline V gene sequence: CDR1 SGHAT, CDR2 FQNNGV. The V end lost 5 bases, the J end lost 0 bases, and 11 bases lay between the germline ends. CDR3 amino acids: CASSPWAVSYNEQFF. The CDR3 nucleotides read TGTGCCAGCAGCCCATGGGCGGTCTCCTACAATGAGCAGTTCTTC.

The gene calls are TRBV2 and TRBJ1-1, with 8 bases matching TRBD1. From germline, CDR1 is SNHLY and CDR2 FYNNEI. The CDR3 extends over 14 amino acids. V was pared by 7 bases and J by 5 bases, with 9 bases of the junction left unmatched. Here the CDR3 reads CASTQTGEGTEAFF. DNA of the CDR3: TGTGCCAGCACCCAGACAGGGGAGGGGACTGAAGCTTTCTTT.

The V gene is TRBV6-6, the J gene TRBJ1-4; no reliable D call. The CDR3 is 14 residues long. Trimming stripped 6 bases from V and 5 bases from J, with 13 bases between. Per germline, CDR1 MNHNY and CDR2 SVGAGI (reference sequence). For the CDR3, the DNA is TGTGCCAGCAGCGAGATCCATGGGAATGAAAAACTGTTTTTT. Amino acids: CASSEIHGNEKLFF.

This clonotype has a count of ten or more. The rearrangement links TRBV5-5 to TRBJ2-1; D remains unclear. Trimming took 1 base from V and 1 from J, leaving 15 bases between them. The CDR3 is made up of 17 amino acids. The germline CDR1 and CDR2 sequences are SGHKS and YYEKEE (reference sequence). The DNA of the CDR3 is TGTGCCAGCAGCTTGACCCTCTTCGGGCAGTCCTACAATGAGCAGTTCTTC. Translation: CASSLTLFGQSYNEQFF. Variable domain in full (rest from reference TRBV5-5 and TRBJ2-1): DAGVTQSPTHLIKTRGQQVTLRCSPISGHKSVSWYQQVLGQGPQFIFQYYEKEERGRGNFPDRFSARQFPNYSSELNVNALLLGDSALYLCASSLTLFGQSYNEQFFGPGTRLTVL.

At least ten counts were recorded for this clonotype. The chain carries TRBV20-1 and TRBJ2-1; D uncertain. CDR3 length: 15 residues. The V end was cut by 3 bases, the J end by 7 bases, with 19 bases between. CDR1 is DFQATT, CDR2 SNEGSKA, per germline (reference sequence). The CDR3 loop is CSARPFDGVGNEQFF. The CDR3 nucleotides read TGCAGTGCTAGGCCTTTCGATGGGGTGGGTAATGAGCAGTTCTTC.

In the case of this clonotype: One end of the junction does not line up with germline, which may come from a read error. The rearrangement uses TRBV28 and TRBJ1-4, with TRBD1 as a possible D gene (5 bases). Germline V gene sequence: CDR1 MDHEN, CDR2 SYDVKM. The CDR3 runs to 15 residues. The CDR3 region is CASSTGGGANQKLFF. Written as DNA, the CDR3 is TGTGCCAGCAGTACCGGCGGTGGGGCTAATCAAAAACTGTTTTTT.

As DNA, the CDR3 is TGTGCCTGGAGCCACGGGGGGGTTCGGGATGAGCAGTTCTTC. This encodes CAWSHGGVRDEQFF. The chain employs TRBV30 and TRBJ2-1, with 8 nucleotides matching TRBD2. The CDR3 totals 14 residues. CDR1 GTSNPN and CDR2 SVGIG come from the germline V gene (reference sequence). Trimming removed 3 bases from V and 8 bases from J; junction bases left unmatched: 9.

This clonotype was picked up many times. This chain uses TRBV18 with TRBJ2-1, with unresolved D. CDR3 length: 14 amino acids. The germline V gene encodes CDR1 KGHSH and CDR2 LQKENI. V lost 4 bases, J lost 12 bases, and 19 bases lay in between. The CDR3 is CASSRSSVESRQFF. CDR3 DNA sequence: TGTGCCAGCTCACGAAGTTCCGTGGAATCCCGGCAGTTCTTC.

This clonotype was seen repeatedly, ten times or more. The gene calls are TRBV5-1 and TRBJ1-1; D may be TRBD1 (5 bases). CDR1 SGHRS and CDR2 YFSETQ come from the germline V gene. The CDR3 contains 15 residues. The V and J ends lost 4 bases and 4 bases respectively, with 17 bases between them. The DNA for the CDR3 is TGCGCCAGCAGCCCGGGACGGTCGCTCGGCACTGAAGCTTTCTTT. Protein sequence: CASSPGRSLGTEAFF.

This clonotype has more than one count but fewer than ten. This may be a read error, as it is one base from a much larger clone. The genes are TRBV7-3 and TRBJ2-4; 9 nucleotides line up with TRBD2. CDR1 and CDR2 (germline): SGHTA, FQGTGA. This CDR3 is built from 20 residues. CDR3 amino acids: CASSWPGLAREQLAKNILYF. CDR3 nucleotide sequence: TGTGCCAGCAGTTGGCCGGGACTAGCTCGAGAGCAACTAGCCAAAAACATTCTGTACTTC. The variable domain in full, with the rest retrieved from reference TRBV7-3 and TRBJ2-4, is GAGVSQTPSNKVTEKGKYVELRCDPISGHTALYWYRQSLGQGPEFLIYFQGTGAADDSGLPNDRFFAVRPEGSVSTLKIQRTERGDSAVYLCASSWPGLAREQLAKNILYFGAGTRLSVL.

Many counts were recorded for this clonotype. The V gene is TRBV29-1, the J gene TRBJ2-6; TRBD1 matches 9 bases. The length of the CDR3 is 16 residues. CDR1 and CDR2 (germline): SQVTM, ANQGSEA. The junction had 6 bases not matched to a gene; V was cut back by 6 bases and J by 0 bases. The CDR3 DNA reads as TGCAGCGTAACGGGACAGGGCTTCTCTGGGGCCAACGTCCTGACTTTC. This translates into CSVTGQGFSGANVLTF.

V is TRBV12-3 or TRBV12-4 and J is TRBJ2-3, with 9 bases aligning to TRBD1. Losses at the gene ends were 6 bases for V and 3 bases for J; bases not matched to a gene: 7. The CDR3 is 15 amino acids. DNA of the CDR3: TGTGCCAGCAGGCTAAGACAGGGGGTAACAGATACGCAGTATTTT. This codes for CASRLRQGVTDTQYF.

This clonotype has more than one count but fewer than ten. The rearrangement joins TRBV29-1 to TRBJ2-1; D ambiguous. Germline CDR1 SQVTM, CDR2 ANQGSEA. CDR3 size: 12 residues. Trimming shortened V by 4 bases and J by 6 bases, and 10 bases separated the two germline ends. The CDR3 reads CSVGQVRNEQFF. Written as DNA, the CDR3 is TGCAGCGTTGGGCAGGTTCGCAATGAGCAGTTCTTC.

This clonotype was counted at least ten times. The chain couples TRBV6-5 to TRBJ1-4; tentatively, D is TRBD1 (6 bases). In germline, CDR1 is MNHEY, CDR2 SVGAGI. Trimming left V 5 bases short and J 4 bases short, with 11 bases between. The CDR3 consists of 14 residues. CDR3 bases: TGTGCCAGCAGTATCCAGGGGAATAATGAAAAACTGTTTTTT. The encoded protein is CASSIQGNNEKLFF.

This clonotype occurred many times. The chain combines TRBV7-9 with TRBJ1-2, with D possibly TRBD1 on 5 matching bases. Germline CDR1 and CDR2: SEHNR and FQNEAQ (reference sequence). The CDR3 runs 17 residues. Trimming stripped 1 base from V and 4 bases from J, with 19 bases between. CDR3 nucleotides: TGTGCCAGCAGCTTAGGAGGAACAGGCTCCGGGGGCTATGGCTACACCTTC. It specifies CASSLGGTGSGGYGYTF.

This clonotype turned up a few times. The chain is built from TRBV5-1 and TRBJ2-3; maybe TRBD1 (6 bases). There are 14 residues in the CDR3. Germline CDR1 SGHRS, CDR2 YFSETQ. Between the trimmed V and J ends, which lost 3 bases and 4 bases, there was a span of 12 bases. The CDR3 sequence is CASSYRDGADTQYF. Written as DNA, the CDR3 is TGCGCCAGCAGCTACAGGGACGGGGCAGATACGCAGTATTTT.

This clonotype was recorded many times. V and J are TRBV15 and TRBJ2-5, with D unresolved. Germline V gene lookup returns CDR1 LNHNV and CDR2 YYDKDF (reference sequence). V lost 0 bases and J 14 bases, leaving 13 bases between the germline ends. The CDR3 has 12 residues. The CDR3 is CATSRDLGRQYF. The CDR3 nucleotides read TGTGCCACCAGCAGAGACCTGGGCCGCCAATACTTC.

This clonotype was detected only once. A far larger clone is one base from this, pointing to a likely read error. The DNA of the CDR3 is TGTGCCAGCAGCCCCGGACTCGTTACAGATACGCGGTATTTT. Translation: CASSPGLVTDTRYF. The chain uses TRBV7-2 and TRBJ1-4; the D is unclear. The CDR3 spans 14 residues. Per germline, CDR1 SGHTA and CDR2 FQGNSA.

This clonotype was recorded at least ten times. V usage is TRBV19 and J usage is TRBJ2-4; D might be TRBD1 or TRBD2, each matching 5 bases. The CDR3 contains 15 residues. V lost 3 bases and J lost 3, with 12 bases in between. Per the germline V gene, CDR1 is LNHDA and CDR2 is SQIVND (reference sequence). The DNA for the CDR3 is TGTGCCAGTAGTATCCTCGACAGCGGCAAAAACATTCAGTACTTC. Protein sequence: CASSILDSGKNIQYF.

This clonotype was counted at least ten times. The chain employs TRBV5-1 and TRBJ2-5; D perhaps matches TRBD2 (6 bases). Trimming removed 3 bases at V and 5 bases at J, with 14 bases between. The CDR3 is 14 amino acids. The germline V gene encodes CDR1 SGHRS and CDR2 YFSETQ. The CDR3 DNA sequence: TGCGCCAGCAGCTACCGGGGGATCGGGGAGACCCAGTACTTC. Its protein product is CASSYRGIGETQYF.

This clonotype was seen ten or more times. The V call is TRBV4-2, the J call TRBJ2-6, with 8 bases aligning to TRBD1. V trimming: 5 bases; J trimming: 0 bases; junction bases outside the gene matches: 3. The CDR3 is made up of 16 amino acids. CDR1 LGHNA and CDR2 YNFKEQ come from the germline V gene. Written as DNA, the CDR3 is TGTGCCAGCAGCGGACAGGGCGGCTCTGGGGCCAACGTCCTGACTTTC. Protein: CASSGQGGSGANVLTF.

The V and J genes are TRBV5-1 and TRBJ2-5; D might be TRBD2 (6 bases). CDR1 SGHRS and CDR2 YFSETQ come from the germline V gene. This CDR3 region has 14 residues. The V gene lost 5 bases and the J gene lost 4 bases, with 15 bases spanning the gap. The CDR3 loop is CASSRAHGGETQYF. In nucleotides, the CDR3 is TGCGCCAGCAGTAGAGCCCACGGGGGAGAGACCCAGTACTTC.

With regard to this clonotype: This is likely an artifact of a read error, given a far larger clone one base away. The V and J genes are TRBV7-2 and TRBJ2-3; 7 bases are shared with TRBD2. Germline V gene sequence: CDR1 SGHTA, CDR2 FQGNSA. The V and J ends lost 1 base and 2 bases, in that order; junction bases with no gene match: 12. This CDR3 comprises 18 residues. The CDR3 here is CASSLDLSLGGFTDTQYF. CDR3 in DNA: TGTGCCAGCAGCTTAGACCTCTCTTTGGGGGGGTTCACAGATACGCAGTATTTT.

This clonotype was found a few times. This may be a read error: a much more frequent sequence differs by one nucleotide. This rearrangement joins TRBV7-9 to TRBJ2-3, with D unresolved. CDR1 and CDR2 from the germline V gene are SEHNR and FQNEAQ (reference sequence). The CDR3 loop spans 14 amino acids. The CDR3, as DNA: TGTGCCAGCAACTTAGCAGGCCCCCCTGATACGCAGTATTTT. The encoded protein is CASNLAGPPDTQYF.

This rearrangement joins TRBV4-1 to TRBJ2-7; D ambiguous. Trimming cost V 1 base and J 2 bases, with 9 bases left between them. The CDR3 contains 14 residues. CDR1 and CDR2 from the germline V gene are MGHRA and YSYEKL. CDR3 loop: CASSQVELAYEQYF. CDR3 DNA: TGCGCCAGCAGCCAAGTTGAGCTGGCCTACGAGCAGTACTTC.